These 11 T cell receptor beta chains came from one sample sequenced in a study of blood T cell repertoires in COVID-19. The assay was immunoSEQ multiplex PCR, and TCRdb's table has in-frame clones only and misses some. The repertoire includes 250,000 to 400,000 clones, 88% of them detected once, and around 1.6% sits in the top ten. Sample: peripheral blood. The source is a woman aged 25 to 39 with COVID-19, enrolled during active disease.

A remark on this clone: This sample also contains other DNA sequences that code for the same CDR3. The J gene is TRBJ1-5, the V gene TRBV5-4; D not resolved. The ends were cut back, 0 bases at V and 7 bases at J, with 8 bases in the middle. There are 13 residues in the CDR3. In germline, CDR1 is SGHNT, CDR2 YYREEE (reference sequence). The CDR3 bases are TGTGCCAGCAGCTTGGCGCCCGGGCAGCCCCAGCATTTT. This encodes CASSLAPGQPQHF.

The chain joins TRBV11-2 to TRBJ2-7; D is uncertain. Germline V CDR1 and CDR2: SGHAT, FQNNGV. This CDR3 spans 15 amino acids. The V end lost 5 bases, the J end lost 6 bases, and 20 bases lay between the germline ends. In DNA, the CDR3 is TGTGCCAGCAGCGTACTGACGGGTAATCTACTCGAGCAGTACTTC. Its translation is CASSVLTGNLLEQYF.

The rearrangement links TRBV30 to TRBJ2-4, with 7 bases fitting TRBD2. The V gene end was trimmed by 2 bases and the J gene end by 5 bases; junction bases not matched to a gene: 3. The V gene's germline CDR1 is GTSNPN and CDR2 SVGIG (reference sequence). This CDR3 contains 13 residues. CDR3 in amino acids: CAWSLGGENIQYF. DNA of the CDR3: TGTGCCTGGAGTCTGGGGGGGGAAAACATTCAGTACTTC.

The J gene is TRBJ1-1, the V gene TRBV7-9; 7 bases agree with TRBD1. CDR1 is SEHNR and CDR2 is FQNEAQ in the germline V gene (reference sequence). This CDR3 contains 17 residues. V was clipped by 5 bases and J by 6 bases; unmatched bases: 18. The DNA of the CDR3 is TGTGCCAGCAGCCGGAGTCCTTACAGGGGACCTCCTCCTGAAGCTTTCTTT. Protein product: CASSRSPYRGPPPEAFF.

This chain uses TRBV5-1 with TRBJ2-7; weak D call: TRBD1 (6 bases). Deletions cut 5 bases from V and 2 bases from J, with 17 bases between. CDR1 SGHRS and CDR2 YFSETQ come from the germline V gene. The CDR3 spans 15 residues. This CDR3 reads CASRPPGDLTYEQYF. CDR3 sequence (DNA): TGCGCCAGCAGACCCCCAGGGGACCTAACCTACGAGCAGTACTTC.

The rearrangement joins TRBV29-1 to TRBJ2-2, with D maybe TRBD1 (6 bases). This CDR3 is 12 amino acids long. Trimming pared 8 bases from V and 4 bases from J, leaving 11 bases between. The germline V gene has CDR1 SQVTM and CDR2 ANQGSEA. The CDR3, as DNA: TGCAGCACCAGGGGAATCACCGGGGAGCTGTTTTTT. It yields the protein CSTRGITGELFF.

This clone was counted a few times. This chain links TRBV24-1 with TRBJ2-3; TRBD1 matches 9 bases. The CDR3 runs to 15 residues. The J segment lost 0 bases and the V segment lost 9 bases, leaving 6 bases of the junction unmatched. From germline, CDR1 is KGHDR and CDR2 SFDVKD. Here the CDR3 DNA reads TGTGCCACCGCCCTCGGGACAGGGAGCACAGATACGCAGTATTTT. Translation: CATALGTGSTDTQYF.

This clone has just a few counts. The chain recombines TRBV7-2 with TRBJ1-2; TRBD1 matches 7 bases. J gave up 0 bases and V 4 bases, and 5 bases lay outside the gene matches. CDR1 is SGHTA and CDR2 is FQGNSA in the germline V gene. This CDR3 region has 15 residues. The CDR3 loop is CASSYHRGANYGYTF. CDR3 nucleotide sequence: TGTGCCAGCAGCTACCACAGGGGTGCTAACTATGGCTACACCTTC.

CDR3 sequence reads: CASSLYPGDPEAFF. The DNA for the CDR3 is TGTGCCAGCAGTTTATATCCGGGGGATCCTGAAGCTTTCTTT. This chain connects TRBV27 to TRBJ1-1, with a tentative D call TRBD1 (5 bases). Per the germline V gene, CDR1 is MNHEY and CDR2 is SMNVEV (reference sequence). The CDR3 covers 14 residues. Trimming shortened V by 1 base and J by 6 bases, and 12 bases separated the two germline ends.

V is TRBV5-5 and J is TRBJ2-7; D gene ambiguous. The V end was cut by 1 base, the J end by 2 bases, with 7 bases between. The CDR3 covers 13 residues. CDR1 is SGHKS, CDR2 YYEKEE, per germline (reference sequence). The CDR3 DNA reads TGTGCCAGCAGCTTGACCAGTACCTACGAGCAGTACTTC. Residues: CASSLTSTYEQYF.

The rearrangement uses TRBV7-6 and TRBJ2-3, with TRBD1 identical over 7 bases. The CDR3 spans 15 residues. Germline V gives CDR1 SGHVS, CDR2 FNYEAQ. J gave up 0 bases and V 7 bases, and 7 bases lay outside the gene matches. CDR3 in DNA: TGTGCCAGCACCGTCGGGACAGCCAGCACAGATACGCAGTATTTT. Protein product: CASTVGTASTDTQYF.